A single sample gave rise to the 27 T cell receptor beta chains below, sequenced in a study of cytomegalovirus exposure and HLA in healthy donors. With 60 Vbeta and 13 Jbeta primers, the PCR was carried out. Sequencing used immunoSEQ multiplex PCR; TCRdb keeps in-frame clones, though not all of them. The sample lists some 110,000 clones, about three quarters occurring once. The sample consisted of PBMCs. The source is a woman aged 55-69 years in good health and CMV-seropositive.

V is TRBV4-3 and J is TRBJ2-6; 12 positions match TRBD2. Germline V gene sequence: CDR1 LGHNA, CDR2 YSLEER. The V segment lost 1 base and the J segment 0 bases; nucleotides outside the gene matches: 4. The CDR3 spans 19 residues. CDR3 sequence: CASSQVLAGGNSGANVLTF. The CDR3, as DNA: TGCGCCAGCAGCCAAGTACTAGCGGGGGGCAACTCTGGGGCCAACGTCCTGACTTTC.

The gene calls are TRBV18 and TRBJ1-1, with 8 nucleotides matching TRBD1. Germline V lookup: CDR1 KGHSH, CDR2 LQKENI. The CDR3 extends over 14 amino acids. The trim removed 4 bases at V and 1 base at J, leaving 2 bases unmatched. CDR3 sequence: CASSRDRGNTEAFF. CDR3 in DNA: TGTGCCAGCTCACGTGACAGGGGGAACACTGAAGCTTTCTTT.

The V call is TRBV27, the J call TRBJ2-7, with TRBD1 matching 9 bases. This CDR3 is built from 14 residues. Germline lookup yields CDR1 MNHEY and CDR2 SMNVEV (reference sequence). The junction had 9 bases not matched to a gene; V was cut back by 6 bases and J by 6 bases. The CDR3: CASSRGQGLVEQYF. CDR3 nucleotides: TGTGCCAGCAGCCGGGGACAGGGTCTTGTCGAGCAGTACTTC.

The gene calls are TRBV5-1 and TRBJ1-1; D gene unclear. CDR3 size: 13 residues. V lost 4 bases, J lost 2 bases, and 9 bases lay in between. CDR1 SGHRS and CDR2 YFSETQ come from the germline V gene. The CDR3 sequence is CASSQQTNTEAFF. The CDR3 DNA reads TGCGCCAGCAGCCAGCAGACAAACACTGAAGCTTTCTTT.

The genes are TRBV6-6 and TRBJ2-1, with a possible D match to TRBD1 (5 bases). V was trimmed by 4 bases and J by 5 bases, leaving 12 bases between them. The CDR3 runs to 14 residues. Germline CDR1 is MNHNY and CDR2 is SVGAGI (reference sequence). The CDR3 here is CASSLRQGNNEQFF. The CDR3 DNA follows: TGTGCCAGCAGTTTAAGGCAGGGTAACAATGAGCAGTTCTTC.

The chain uses TRBV15 and TRBJ2-1, with D unclear. Germline V lookup: CDR1 LNHNV, CDR2 YYDKDF (reference sequence). The V and J ends lost 6 bases and 4 bases respectively, with 7 bases between them. This CDR3 region has 12 residues. CDR3 sequence (DNA): TGTGCCACCAGAGGAGTTTACAATGAGCAGTTCTTC. Residues: CATRGVYNEQFF.

The chain carries TRBV28 and TRBJ2-5, with D perhaps TRBD2 (5 bases). The J call may be in error: the DNA end matches TRBJ2-7 better. Per the germline V gene, CDR1 is MDHEN and CDR2 is SYDVKM. The CDR3 covers 14 residues. The CDR3 region is CASSPLAPTYEQYF. The DNA of the CDR3 is TGTGCCAGCAGCCCTCTAGCTCCCACCTACGAGCAGTACTTC.

The gene calls are TRBV5-1 and TRBJ2-5; 12 bases map to TRBD2. The junction had 6 bases not matched to a gene; V was cut back by 4 bases and J by 5 bases. This CDR3 is 15 amino acids long. The germline gives CDR1 SGHRS, CDR2 YFSETQ. The CDR3 protein is CASSTLAGGHETQYF. The CDR3 DNA follows: TGCGCCAGCAGCACTCTAGCGGGGGGGCATGAGACCCAGTACTTC.

In DNA, the CDR3 is TGTGCCAGCAGCTTGGCGGGTAGCGGGAGTGAGCAGTACTTC. Amino acids: CASSLAGSGSEQYF. The chain has TRBV5-4 and TRBJ2-7, with TRBD2 identical over 9 bases. J was trimmed by 7 bases and V by 0 bases; bases with no gene match: 5. The CDR3 runs to 14 residues. Germline V gene data show CDR1 as SGHNT and CDR2 as YYREEE (reference sequence).

This chain links TRBV5-1 with TRBJ1-5, with a tentative D call TRBD1 (5 bases). Deletions cut 4 bases from V and 4 bases from J, with 15 bases between. There are 15 residues in the CDR3. In germline, CDR1 is SGHRS, CDR2 YFSETQ. CDR3 DNA sequence: TGCGCCAGCAGCGGGGCGGGGAACTCGAATCAGCCCCAGCATTTT. It yields the protein CASSGAGNSNQPQHF. The whole variable domain, remainder taken from reference TRBV5-1 and TRBJ1-5, is KAGVTQTPRYLIKTRGQQVTLSCSPISGHRSVSWYQQTPGQGLQFLFEYFSETQRNKGNFPGRFSGRQFSNSRSEMNVSTLELGDSALYLCASSGAGNSNQPQHFGDGTRLSIL.

A word on this clone: At the DNA level, this CDR3 is encoded by other sequences in the same sample as well. The V gene is TRBV7-2, the J gene TRBJ2-5, with TRBD1 matching 8 bases. V gave up 3 bases and J gave up 1 base; unmatched junction bases: 1. The germline CDR1 and CDR2 sequences are SGHTA and FQGNSA. The CDR3 spans 14 residues. The CDR3 DNA reads TGTGCCAGCAGCTTCCAGGGGGCCCAAGAGACCCAGTACTTC. Translated: CASSFQGAQETQYF. The entire variable domain, with the rest obtained from reference TRBV7-2 and TRBJ2-5, is as follows: GAGVSQSPSNKVTEKGKDVELRCDPISGHTALYWYRQSLGQGLEFLIYFQGNSAPDKSGLPSDRFSAERTGGSVSTLTIQRTQQEDSAVYLCASSFQGAQETQYFGPGTRLLVL.

This chain links TRBV7-2 with TRBJ1-2; 7 nucleotides match TRBD1. The CDR3 totals 14 residues. V trimming: 1 base; J trimming: 7 bases; junction bases outside the gene matches: 6. Germline lookup yields CDR1 SGHTA and CDR2 FQGNSA. The DNA for the CDR3 is TGTGCCAGCAGCTTAGTACAGGGGCCGGGTGGCTACACCTTC. This translates into CASSLVQGPGGYTF.

The chain is built from TRBV2 and TRBJ2-3, with TRBD2 matching over 9 bases. V lost 2 bases to trimming and J lost 2 bases; unmatched junction nucleotides: 8. This CDR3 comprises 17 residues. Germline CDR1 reads SNHLY; CDR2 reads FYNNEI. Written as DNA, the CDR3 is TGTGCCAGCAGTGAACTGGCTAGCGGGATGAACACAGATACGCAGTATTTT. Its protein is CASSELASGMNTDTQYF.

The chain joins TRBV15 to TRBJ1-5, with a tentative D call TRBD1 (6 bases). The germline CDR1 and CDR2 sequences are LNHNV and YYDKDF (reference sequence). CDR3 size: 16 residues. Deletions cut 1 base from V and 4 bases from J, with 14 bases between. CDR3 in DNA: TGTGCCACCAGCAGAGCAAGGACAGCTACTAATCAGCCCCAGCATTTT. It translates to CATSRARTATNQPQHF.

The chain links TRBV11-2 to TRBJ1-1, with 10 bases identical to TRBD1. The CDR3 length is 18 residues. Germline V CDR1 and CDR2: SGHAT, FQNNGV. The ends lost 5 bases at V and 0 bases at J; junction bases unmatched: 12. The CDR3 reads CASSKRQGAFPMNTEAFF. Written as DNA, the CDR3 is TGTGCCAGCAGCAAACGACAGGGGGCTTTCCCCATGAACACTGAAGCTTTCTTT.

This chain links TRBV2 with TRBJ1-2; a possible D gene is TRBD1 (6 bases). From germline, CDR1 is SNHLY and CDR2 FYNNEI. The CDR3 extends over 12 amino acids. Trimming left V 7 bases short and J 4 bases short, with 10 bases between. This chain's CDR3 is CASKGDAYGYTF. CDR3 bases: TGTGCCAGCAAGGGGGACGCCTATGGCTACACCTTC.

The V and J genes are TRBV7-2 and TRBJ2-1; 8 bases line up with TRBD1. The length of the CDR3 is 17 residues. The V gene's germline CDR1 is SGHTA and CDR2 FQGNSA. V shed 9 bases and J 8 bases; nucleotides not matched to a gene: 21. The CDR3 nucleotides are TGTGCCAGGCTACGGACAGGGAGGATCCTGTTTAGCTATGAGCAGTTCTTC. Amino acid sequence: CARLRTGRILFSYEQFF.

This chain joins TRBV4-1 and TRBJ2-1, with 12 bases identical to TRBD2. Trimming cost V 5 bases and J 8 bases; bases outside gene matches: 22. Germline values: CDR1 MGHRA, CDR2 YSYEKL. The CDR3 covers 20 residues. CDR3 bases: TGCGCCAGCAGCACTCCTGGGGGCAATCTAGCGGGAGGGCCGGTAGATGAGCAGTTCTTC. Translating gives CASSTPGGNLAGGPVDEQFF.

This chain uses TRBV19 with TRBJ2-3; D uncertain. The CDR3 totals 14 residues. V was cut by 1 base and J by 7 bases, with 12 bases left in between. CDR1 and CDR2 (germline): LNHDA, SQIVND (reference sequence). CDR3 protein: CASSIGLVGNTQYF. In DNA form, the CDR3 reads TGTGCCAGTAGTATAGGTCTGGTCGGTAATACGCAGTATTTT.

This clone showed up just once. The chain carries TRBV5-1 and TRBJ2-7, with 9 bases aligning to TRBD1. Germline V lookup: CDR1 SGHRS, CDR2 YFSETQ. The CDR3 contains 16 residues. The trim removed 4 bases at V and 0 bases at J, leaving 8 bases unmatched. The CDR3 DNA follows: TGCGCCAGCAGCAGTAGGGACAGGGCCGACTCCTACGAGCAGTACTTC. This gives the protein CASSSRDRADSYEQYF.

This chain uses TRBV7-8 with TRBJ1-1; TRBD1 agrees at 9 bases. In germline, CDR1 is SGHVS, CDR2 FQNEAQ. This CDR3 is 16 amino acids long. Losses at the gene ends were 2 bases for V and 2 bases for J; bases not matched to a gene: 6. This chain's CDR3 is CASSLPYRGPNTEAFF. In DNA form, the CDR3 reads TGTGCCAGCAGCTTACCGTACAGGGGGCCTAACACTGAAGCTTTCTTT.

There are a few counts of this clone. One junction end does not reproduce the germline sequence, and a read error may be involved. Other DNA sequences in the sample encode the same CDR3. This chain joins TRBV7-9 and TRBJ2-7, with a possible D match to TRBD1 (6 bases). CDR1 is SEHNR, CDR2 FQNEAQ, per germline (reference sequence). The CDR3 covers 15 residues. The DNA for the CDR3 is TGCGCCAGCAGCGGCCGGGCAGGGGAGCGCTACGAGCAGTACTTC. It codes for CASSGRAGERYEQYF. The full variable domain, rest sourced from reference TRBV7-9 and TRBJ2-7, is DTGVSQNPRHKITKRGQNVTFRCDPISEHNRLYWYRQTLGQGPEFLTYFQNEAQLEKSRLLSDRFSAERPKGSFSTLEIQRTEQGDSAMYLCASSGRAGERYEQYFGPGTRLTVT.

This chain links TRBV7-8 with TRBJ2-1, with 7 bases aligning to TRBD1. Germline trimming cut 8 bases from V and 4 bases from J; bases unmatched to any gene: 11. Germline V lookup: CDR1 SGHVS, CDR2 FQNEAQ. This CDR3 region has 15 residues. Written as DNA, the CDR3 is TGTGCCAGCGGGTCCGGGACAGACCCTTACAATGAGCAGTTCTTC. Protein sequence: CASGSGTDPYNEQFF.

The chain recombines TRBV28 with TRBJ1-4, with a tentative D call TRBD1 (5 bases). The V and J ends lost 6 bases and 5 bases respectively, with 16 bases between them. This CDR3 contains 15 residues. Germline loops: CDR1 MDHEN, CDR2 SYDVKM. In DNA, the CDR3 is TGTGCCAGCAGCCTCCGGGGGAGTACGAATGAAAAACTGTTTTTT. Protein: CASSLRGSTNEKLFF. Variable domain in full (rest from reference TRBV28 and TRBJ1-4): DVKVTQSSRYLVKRTGEKVFLECVQDMDHENMFWYRQDPGLGLRLIYFSYDVKMKEKGDIPEGYSVSREKKERFSLILESASTNQTSMYLCASSLRGSTNEKLFFGSGTQLSVL.

This clone has a single count. This chain uses TRBV10-1 with TRBJ1-4; D is ambiguous. This CDR3 region has 11 residues. The ends were cut back, 11 bases at V and 4 bases at J, with 8 bases in the middle. Germline V gene lookup returns CDR1 WNHNN and CDR2 SYGVQD (reference sequence). The CDR3 coding sequence is TGCGCCTCTGGCCGTAATGAAAAACTGTTTTTT. It encodes CASGRNEKLFF.

The chain couples TRBV7-2 to TRBJ1-1; no firm D call. This CDR3 spans 15 amino acids. Trimming pared 1 base from V and 3 bases from J, leaving 12 bases between. Germline V CDR1 and CDR2: SGHTA, FQGNSA. Here the CDR3 DNA reads TGTGCCAGCAGCTTAGTAGAGGGCAGAGACACTGAAGCTTTCTTT. This sequence encodes CASSLVEGRDTEAFF.

The chain uses TRBV7-9 and TRBJ1-1, with a tentative D call TRBD1 (6 bases). In germline, CDR1 is SEHNR, CDR2 FQNEAQ (reference sequence). The ends were cut back, 5 bases at V and 1 base at J, with 17 bases in the middle. The length of the CDR3 is 16 residues. The CDR3 sequence is CASSRHINRANTEAFF. In DNA, the CDR3 is TGTGCCAGCAGCCGACACATAAACAGGGCGAACACTGAAGCTTTCTTT.